Given below is one TCR beta chain in context. The data were taken from a study of read filtering for tumor transcriptome and immune sequencing. The library was built from roughly 400 ng RNA with molecular barcoded adaptors for alpha/delta and beta/gamma chains. Each CDR3 protein is one row after TCRdb ran MiXCR on the reads. The profile shows 100,000 to 150,000 distinct CDR3 sequences, roughly 13% of them singletons. V shed 1 base and J 3 bases; nucleotides not matched to a gene: 8. The V gene's germline CDR1 is MGHRA and CDR2 YSYEKL. This CDR3 has 16 amino acids. The chain is built from TRBV4-1 and TRBJ2-5; 7 positions match TRBD1. Sequencing was carried out using a population of CD138-negative cells sorted from bone marrow. The receptor's source is a donor aged 40 or older with multiple myeloma. In nucleotides, the CDR3 is TGCGCCAGCAGCCAAGGGACCGGGACAGCAAAAGAGACCCAGTACTTC. This translates into CASSQGTGTAKETQYF.